Listed here are 11 T cell receptor beta chains from one sample, sequenced in a study of T cell repertoires in cytomegalovirus infection. MiXCR was run by TCRdb on the reads, yielding one entry per CDR3 protein. The sample carries 150,000 or so distinct CDR3 sequences, about 6.1% recorded once. Material: PBMCs. The source of these receptors is a human donor in good health (CMV status not recorded). Some clones in this sample may be carry-over from other donors' samples.

In its sample, this clonotype was seen many times. The chain has TRBV6-2 or TRBV6-3 and TRBJ2-1, with unresolved D. V was trimmed by 2 bases and J by 9 bases, leaving 14 bases between them. CDR1 MNHEY and CDR2 SVGEGT come from the germline V gene. This CDR3 is 14 amino acids long. CDR3 in amino acids: CASSYSASVGEQFF. CDR3 DNA sequence: TGTGCCAGCAGTTACAGTGCCAGTGTCGGTGAGCAGTTCTTC.

This clonotype was recorded at least ten times. The CDR3 loop is CASSPGHLSNTGELFF. DNA of the CDR3: TGTGCCAGCAGCCCCGGACATTTATCGAACACCGGGGAGCTGTTTTTT. The V and J genes are TRBV7-2 and TRBJ2-2, with D possibly TRBD1 on 5 matching bases. Trimming took 5 bases from V and 0 from J, leaving 13 bases between them. CDR1 is SGHTA, CDR2 FQGNSA, per germline. This CDR3 has 16 residues.

Ten or more counts support this clonotype. The junction shows a germline mismatch at one end, possibly a read error. The chain has TRBV7-2 and TRBJ1-4; D call uncertain. Germline values: CDR1 SGHTA, CDR2 FQGNSA. The CDR3 is 15 amino acids. The CDR3 sequence is CASSLVHGAHRKLFF. For the CDR3, the DNA is TGTGCCAGCAGCTTAGTACACGGAGCCCATCGGAAACTTTTTTTT.

This clonotype was observed many times. This chain connects TRBV7-8 to TRBJ2-2; D may be TRBD1 (5 bases). Trimming took 5 bases from V and 7 from J, leaving 20 bases between them. Germline V CDR1 and CDR2: SGHVS, FQNEAQ. The CDR3 loop spans 16 amino acids. The CDR3 here is CASSPSWVGPGGELFF. CDR3 DNA sequence: TGTGCCAGCAGCCCGAGCTGGGTGGGGCCGGGCGGGGAGCTGTTTTTT.

This clonotype was counted many times. This chain links TRBV7-3 with TRBJ2-3; perhaps D is TRBD1 or TRBD2 (5 bases each). Germline loops: CDR1 SGHTA, CDR2 FQGTGA. The CDR3 runs to 12 residues. Trimming removed 4 bases at V and 14 bases at J, with 16 bases between. The CDR3 is CASSSGTGRLYF. CDR3 bases: TGTGCCAGCAGCTCCGGGACCGGACGGCTGTATTTT. The full variable domain, its missing parts supplied by reference TRBV7-3 and TRBJ2-3, is GAGVSQTPSNKVTEKGKYVELRCDPISGHTALYWYRQSLGQGPEFLIYFQGTGAADDSGLPNDRFFAVRPEGSVSTLKIQRTERGDSAVYLCASSSGTGRLYFGPGTRLTVL.

This clonotype was detected ten times or more. The genes are TRBV7-3 and TRBJ2-2; D gene unclear. The CDR3 is made up of 16 amino acids. CDR1 SGHTA and CDR2 FQGTGA come from the germline V gene. The V gene lost 7 bases and the J gene lost 3 bases, with 18 bases spanning the gap. Written as DNA, the CDR3 is TGTGCCAGCAAACGGCAATCGGAAGACTACACCGGGGAGCTGTTTTTT. It is translated as CASKRQSEDYTGELFF.

The chain couples TRBV25-1 to TRBJ2-5; TRBD2 might be the D (6 bases). The CDR3 is 11 amino acids. Deletions cut 8 bases from V and 5 bases from J, with 9 bases between. The germline V gene encodes CDR1 MGHDK and CDR2 SYGVNS. The CDR3 sequence is CASGGGETQYF. The CDR3 DNA reads as TGTGCCAGCGGGGGAGGTGAGACCCAGTACTTC.

This clonotype was seen many times. V usage is TRBV3-1 and J usage is TRBJ1-1, with D possibly being TRBD1 (6 bases). V was cut by 1 base and J by 5 bases, with 8 bases left in between. The CDR3 has 13 residues. Per the germline V gene, CDR1 is LGHDT and CDR2 is YNNKEL (reference sequence). The CDR3 sequence: CASSQATGTEAFF. DNA of the CDR3: TGTGCCAGCAGCCAAGCGACAGGTACTGAAGCTTTCTTT.

Many counts were recorded for this clonotype. The V and J genes are TRBV5-1 and TRBJ1-4; maybe TRBD1 (6 bases). The CDR3 is 15 residues long. V was shortened by 0 bases and J by 7 bases, with 13 bases between the two germline ends. Germline assignment: CDR1 SGHRS and CDR2 YFSETQ. The CDR3: CASSLAPGDGEKLFF. The CDR3 DNA reads TGCGCCAGCAGCTTGGCCCCAGGGGATGGTGAAAAACTGTTTTTT.

This clonotype was observed a few times. CDR3 residues: CASSAQGRYEQYF. CDR3 bases: TGCGCCAGCAGTGCGCAGGGGAGGTACGAGCAGTACTTC. The rearrangement links TRBV5-1 to TRBJ2-7, with D perhaps given as TRBD1 or TRBD2 (6 bases each). CDR3 length: 13 amino acids. Trimming cost V 5 bases and J 4 bases, with 13 bases left between them. The V gene's germline CDR1 is SGHRS and CDR2 YFSETQ.

In this sample, this clonotype turned up many times. This chain joins TRBV7-3 and TRBJ2-2; D is perhaps TRBD2 (7 bases). CDR1 is SGHTA and CDR2 is FQGTGA in the germline V gene. V was pared by 1 base and J by 7 bases, with 16 bases between. The CDR3 spans 16 residues. The DNA of the CDR3 is TGTGCCAGCAGCTTAATGGGGCGGGGGCTTCACGGGGAGCTGTTTTTT. It yields the protein CASSLMGRGLHGELFF.